These 8 T cell receptor beta chains were sequenced from one sample in a study of long-term antiretroviral therapy in people with HIV. Running of the v3.0 immunoSEQ assay took place at survey level. Clones were read by immunoSEQ multiplex PCR, and TCRdb kept only the in-frame ones, dropping some. The repertoire consists of 30,000 to 40,000 clones, with about 83% occurring once and the leading ten covering 6.5% to 9.5%. Sequences were derived from unsorted PBMCs, sampled 0.4 years before starting antiretroviral therapy. The receptor set was obtained from a man aged 18 to 35 with HIV.

The rearrangement uses TRBV5-1 and TRBJ2-3; no reliable D call. Germline CDR1 is SGHRS and CDR2 is YFSETQ. With 0 bases removed from V and 3 bases from J, the gap between germline ends came to 8 bases. CDR3 length: 14 amino acids. The CDR3 protein is CASSLAWATDTQYF. The CDR3 coding sequence is TGCGCCAGCAGCTTGGCCTGGGCGACAGATACGCAGTATTTT.

The genes are TRBV29-1 and TRBJ2-5; D may be TRBD2 (6 bases). Trimming stripped 6 bases from V and 5 bases from J, with 25 bases between. The germline V gene encodes CDR1 SQVTM and CDR2 ANQGSEA. The CDR3 runs 16 residues. As DNA, the CDR3 is TGCAGCGTCAAAGGAGGGTCCTCGTCAATAAGGGAGACCCAGTACTTC. Translated: CSVKGGSSSIRETQYF.

The chain joins TRBV6-1 to TRBJ2-3, with 15 bases that match TRBD2. V dropped 3 bases and J dropped 5; count of bases not matched to a gene: 6. CDR3 size: 17 residues. Germline V gives CDR1 MNHNS, CDR2 SASEGT. This chain's CDR3 is CASSDGLAGGPRDTQYF. In DNA form, the CDR3 reads TGTGCCAGCAGTGACGGACTAGCGGGGGGGCCGAGAGATACGCAGTATTTT.

The V call is TRBV7-6, the J call TRBJ2-1, with TRBD1 matching 12 bases. Germline assignment: CDR1 SGHVS and CDR2 FNYEAQ. The CDR3 runs to 16 residues. V dropped 0 bases and J dropped 8; count of bases not matched to a gene: 5. DNA of the CDR3: TGTGCCAGCAGCTTAGCAGGGACAGGGGGCAGGGATGAGCAGTTCTTC. It translates to CASSLAGTGGRDEQFF.

This rearrangement joins TRBV2 to TRBJ1-3; the D gene is possibly TRBD1 (6 bases). The CDR3 is 14 amino acids. The V gene's germline CDR1 is SNHLY and CDR2 FYNNEI. V dropped 7 bases and J dropped 1 base, with 11 bases sitting between them. CDR3 residues: CASIRGGSGNTIYF. CDR3 bases: TGTGCCAGCATAAGGGGGGGATCTGGAAACACCATATATTTT.

V gene TRBV5-4 combines with J gene TRBJ1-1; D is perhaps TRBD1 (5 bases). This CDR3 contains 15 residues. CDR1 SGHNT and CDR2 YYREEE come from the germline V gene (reference sequence). Trimming took off 3 bases at V and 4 bases at J, with 16 bases between the two ends. The CDR3 DNA is TGTGCCAGCAGCTCCGGGGCAATCTTATCCACTGAAGCTTTCTTT. Its translation: CASSSGAILSTEAFF.

Written as DNA, the CDR3 is TGTGCCAGCAGCTTAGCGACGGGCCCCACAGATACGCAGTATTTT. This gives the protein CASSLATGPTDTQYF. V gene TRBV7-3 combines with J gene TRBJ2-3; D is unresolved. The length of the CDR3 is 15 residues. V was trimmed by 2 bases and J by 2 bases, leaving 11 bases between them. CDR1 and CDR2 from the germline V gene are SGHTA and FQGTGA.

The gene calls are TRBV5-4 and TRBJ2-3; D gene uncertain. Trimming took off 1 base at V and 3 bases at J, with 0 bases between the two ends. The germline CDR1 and CDR2 sequences are SGHNT and YYREEE (reference sequence). The CDR3 is 11 amino acids. The CDR3 loop reads CASSLTDTQYF. For the CDR3, the DNA is TGTGCCAGCAGCTTGACAGATACGCAGTATTTT. The full variable domain, rest sourced from reference TRBV5-4 and TRBJ2-3, is ETGVTQSPTHLIKTRGQQVTLRCSSQSGHNTVSWYQQALGQGPQFIFQYYREEENGRGNFPPRFSGLQFPNYSSELNVNALELDDSALYLCASSLTDTQYFGPGTRLTVL.